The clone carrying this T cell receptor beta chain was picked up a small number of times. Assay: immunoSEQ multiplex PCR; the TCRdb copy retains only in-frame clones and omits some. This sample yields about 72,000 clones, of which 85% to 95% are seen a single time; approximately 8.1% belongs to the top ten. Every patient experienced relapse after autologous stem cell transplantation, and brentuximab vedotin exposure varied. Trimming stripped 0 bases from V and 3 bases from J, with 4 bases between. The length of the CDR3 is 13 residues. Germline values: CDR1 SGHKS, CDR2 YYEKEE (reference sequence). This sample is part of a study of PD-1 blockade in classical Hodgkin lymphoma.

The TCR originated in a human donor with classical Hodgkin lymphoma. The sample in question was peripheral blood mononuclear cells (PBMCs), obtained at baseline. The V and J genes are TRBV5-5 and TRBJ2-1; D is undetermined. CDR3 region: CASSLDSYNEQFF. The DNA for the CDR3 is TGTGCCAGCAGCTTGGACAGCTACAATGAGCAGTTCTTC.